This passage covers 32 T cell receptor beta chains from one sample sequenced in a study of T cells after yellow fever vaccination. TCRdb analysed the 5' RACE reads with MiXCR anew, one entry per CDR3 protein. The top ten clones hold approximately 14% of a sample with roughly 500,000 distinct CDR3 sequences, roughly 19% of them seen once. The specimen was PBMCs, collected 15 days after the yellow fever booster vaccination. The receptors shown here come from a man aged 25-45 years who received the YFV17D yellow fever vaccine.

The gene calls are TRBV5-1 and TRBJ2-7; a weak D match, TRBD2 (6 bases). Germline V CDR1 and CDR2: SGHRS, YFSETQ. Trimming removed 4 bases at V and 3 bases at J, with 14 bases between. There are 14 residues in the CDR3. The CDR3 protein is CASSLRDLDYEQYF. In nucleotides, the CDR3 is TGCGCCAGCAGCCTCCGGGACTTGGACTACGAGCAGTACTTC.

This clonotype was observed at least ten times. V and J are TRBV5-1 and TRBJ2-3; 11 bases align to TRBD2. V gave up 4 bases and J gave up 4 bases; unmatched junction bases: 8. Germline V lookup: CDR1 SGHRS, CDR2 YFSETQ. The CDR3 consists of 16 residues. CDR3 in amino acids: CASSATLAGGADTQYF. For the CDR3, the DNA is TGCGCCAGCAGCGCCACCCTAGCGGGAGGTGCAGATACGCAGTATTTT.

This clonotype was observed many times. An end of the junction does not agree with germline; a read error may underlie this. The DNA for the CDR3 is TGCAGCGCTAACCACGGACAGCGCCTTGGGTCCCAGCATTTT. Protein product: CSANHGQRLGSQHF. The chain links TRBV20-1 to TRBJ1-5; D may be TRBD1 (6 bases). The CDR3 is made up of 14 amino acids. The germline V gene encodes CDR1 DFQATT and CDR2 SNEGSKA (reference sequence).

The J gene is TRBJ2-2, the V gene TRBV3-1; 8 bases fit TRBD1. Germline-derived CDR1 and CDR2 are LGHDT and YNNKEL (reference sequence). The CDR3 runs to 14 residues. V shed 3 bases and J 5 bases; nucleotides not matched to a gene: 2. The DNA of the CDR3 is TGTGCCAGCAGCCAGAGACAGGGGACCGGGGAGCTGTTTTTT. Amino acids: CASSQRQGTGELFF.

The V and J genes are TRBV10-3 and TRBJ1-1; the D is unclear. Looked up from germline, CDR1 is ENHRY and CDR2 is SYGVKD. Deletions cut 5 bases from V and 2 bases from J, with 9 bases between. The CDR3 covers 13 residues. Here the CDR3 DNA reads TGTGCCATCAGTCCGACACAAAACACTGAAGCTTTCTTT. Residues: CAISPTQNTEAFF.

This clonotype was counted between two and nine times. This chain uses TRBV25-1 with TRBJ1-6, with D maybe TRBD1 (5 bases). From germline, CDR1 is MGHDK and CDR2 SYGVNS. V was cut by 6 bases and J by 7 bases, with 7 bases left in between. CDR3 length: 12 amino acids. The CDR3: CASRGQNSPLHF. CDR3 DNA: TGTGCCAGCAGGGGGCAAAATTCACCCCTCCACTTT.

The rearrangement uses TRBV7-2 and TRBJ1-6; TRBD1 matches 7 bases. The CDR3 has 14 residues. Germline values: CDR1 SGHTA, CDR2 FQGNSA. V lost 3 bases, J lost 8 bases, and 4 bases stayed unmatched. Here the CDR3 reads CASSLTGIYSPLHF. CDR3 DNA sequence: TGTGCCAGCAGCTTGACAGGGATTTATTCACCCCTCCACTTT.

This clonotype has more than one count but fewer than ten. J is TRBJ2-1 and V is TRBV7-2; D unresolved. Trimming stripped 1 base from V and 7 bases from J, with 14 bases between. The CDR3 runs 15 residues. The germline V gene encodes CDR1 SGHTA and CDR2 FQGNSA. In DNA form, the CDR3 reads TGTGCCAGCAGCTTAGAGGTTATGATGGGGAATGAGCAGTTCTTC. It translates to CASSLEVMMGNEQFF.

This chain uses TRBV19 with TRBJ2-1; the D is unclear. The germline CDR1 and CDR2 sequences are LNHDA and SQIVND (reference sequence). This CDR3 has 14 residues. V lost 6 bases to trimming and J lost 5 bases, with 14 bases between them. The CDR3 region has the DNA TGTGCCAGTAGGGCCCTTAACAGAGACAATGAGCAGTTCTTC. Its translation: CASRALNRDNEQFF. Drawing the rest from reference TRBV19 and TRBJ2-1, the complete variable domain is DGGITQSPKYLFRKEGQNVTLSCEQNLNHDAMYWYRQDPGQGLRLIYYSQIVNDFQKGDIAEGYSVSREKKESFPLTVTSAQKNPTAFYLCASRALNRDNEQFFGPGTRLTVL.

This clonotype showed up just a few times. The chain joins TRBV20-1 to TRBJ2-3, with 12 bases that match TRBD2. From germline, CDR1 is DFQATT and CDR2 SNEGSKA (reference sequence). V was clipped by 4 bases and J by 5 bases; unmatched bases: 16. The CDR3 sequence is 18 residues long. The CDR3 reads CSATVRASGRAKKDTQYF. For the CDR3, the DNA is TGCAGTGCTACGGTACGGGCTAGCGGGAGGGCCAAGAAAGATACGCAGTATTTT.

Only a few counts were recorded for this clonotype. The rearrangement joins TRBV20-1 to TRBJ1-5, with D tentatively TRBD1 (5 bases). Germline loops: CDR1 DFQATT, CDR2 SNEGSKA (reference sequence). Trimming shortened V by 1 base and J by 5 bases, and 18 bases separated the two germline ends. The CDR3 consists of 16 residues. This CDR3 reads CSARVAVRGRDQPQHF. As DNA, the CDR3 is TGCAGTGCTAGAGTTGCGGTCCGGGGGAGGGATCAGCCCCAGCATTTT.

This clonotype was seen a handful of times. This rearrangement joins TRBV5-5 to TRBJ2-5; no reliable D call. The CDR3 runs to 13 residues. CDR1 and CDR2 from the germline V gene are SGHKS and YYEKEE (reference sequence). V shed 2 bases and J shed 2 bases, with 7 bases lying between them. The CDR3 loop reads CASSLPPQETQYF. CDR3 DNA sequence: TGTGCCAGCAGCTTACCGCCACAAGAGACCCAGTACTTC.

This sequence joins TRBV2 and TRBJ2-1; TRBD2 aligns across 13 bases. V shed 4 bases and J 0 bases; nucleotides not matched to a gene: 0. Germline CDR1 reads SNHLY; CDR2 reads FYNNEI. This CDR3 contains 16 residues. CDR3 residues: CASSGTSGSSYNEQFF. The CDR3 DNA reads TGTGCCAGCAGTGGGACTAGCGGGAGCTCCTACAATGAGCAGTTCTTC.

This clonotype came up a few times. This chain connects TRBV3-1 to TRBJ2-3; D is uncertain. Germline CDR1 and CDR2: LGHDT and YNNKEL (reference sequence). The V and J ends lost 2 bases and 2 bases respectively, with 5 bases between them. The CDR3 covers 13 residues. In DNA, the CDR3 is TGTGCCAGCAGCCAACGACCCACAGATACGCAGTATTTT. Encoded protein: CASSQRPTDTQYF.

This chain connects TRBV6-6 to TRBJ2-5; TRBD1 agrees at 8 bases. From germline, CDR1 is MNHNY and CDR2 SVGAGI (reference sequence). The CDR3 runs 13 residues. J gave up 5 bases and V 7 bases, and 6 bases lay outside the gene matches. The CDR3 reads CASIPHRGETQYF. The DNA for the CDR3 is TGTGCCAGCATTCCACACAGGGGGGAGACCCAGTACTTC.

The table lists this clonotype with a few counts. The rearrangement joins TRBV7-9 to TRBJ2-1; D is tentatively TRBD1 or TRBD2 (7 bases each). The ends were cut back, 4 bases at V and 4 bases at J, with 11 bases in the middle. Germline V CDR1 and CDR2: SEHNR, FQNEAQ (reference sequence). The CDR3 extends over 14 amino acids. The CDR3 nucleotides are TGTGCCAGCAGCTGGGAGGGACAGTACAATGAGCAGTTCTTC. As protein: CASSWEGQYNEQFF.

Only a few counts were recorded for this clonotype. In nucleotides, the CDR3 is TGTGCCAGCTCTCTTAACAGGGGACGGAGTGAAAAACTGTTTTTT. This translates into CASSLNRGRSEKLFF. The chain links TRBV18 to TRBJ1-4; 7 bases are shared with TRBD1. The CDR3 has 15 residues. V gave up 6 bases and J gave up 7 bases; unmatched junction bases: 11. CDR1 is KGHSH, CDR2 LQKENI, per germline.

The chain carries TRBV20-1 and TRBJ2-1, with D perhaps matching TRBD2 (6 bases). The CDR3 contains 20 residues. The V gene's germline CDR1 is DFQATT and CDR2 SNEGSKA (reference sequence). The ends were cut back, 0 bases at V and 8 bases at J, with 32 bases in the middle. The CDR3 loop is CSARDHQLARNHPTLYEQFF. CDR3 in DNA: TGCAGTGCTAGAGACCATCAGCTAGCGCGGAATCATCCGACCCTTTATGAGCAGTTCTTC.

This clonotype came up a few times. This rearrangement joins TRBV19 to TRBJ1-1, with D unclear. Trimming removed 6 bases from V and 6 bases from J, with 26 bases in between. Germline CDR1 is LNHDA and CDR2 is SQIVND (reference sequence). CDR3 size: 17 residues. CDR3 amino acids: CASSGPLSGPGLSEAFF. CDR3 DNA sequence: TGTGCCAGTAGCGGACCCCTTTCCGGGCCCGGTCTGTCTGAAGCTTTCTTT.

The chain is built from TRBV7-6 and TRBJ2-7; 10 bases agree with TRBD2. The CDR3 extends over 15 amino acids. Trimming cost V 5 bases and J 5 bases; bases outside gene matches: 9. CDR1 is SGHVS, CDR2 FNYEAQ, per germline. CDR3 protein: CASSARLSGRDEQYF. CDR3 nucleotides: TGTGCCAGCAGCGCGCGTCTGAGCGGGAGGGACGAGCAGTACTTC.

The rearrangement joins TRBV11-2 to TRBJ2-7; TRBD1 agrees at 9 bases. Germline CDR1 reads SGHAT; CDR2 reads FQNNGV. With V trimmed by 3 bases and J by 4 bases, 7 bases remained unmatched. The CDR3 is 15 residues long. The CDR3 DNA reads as TGTGCCAGCAGCTTTCTCCGGGACAGGGTATACGAGCAGTACTTC. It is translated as CASSFLRDRVYEQYF.

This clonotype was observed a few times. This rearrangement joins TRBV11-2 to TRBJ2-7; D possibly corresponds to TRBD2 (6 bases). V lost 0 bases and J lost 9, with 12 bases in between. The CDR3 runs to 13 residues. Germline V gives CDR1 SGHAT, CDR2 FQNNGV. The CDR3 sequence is CASSLDLRGRQYF. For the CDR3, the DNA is TGTGCCAGCAGCTTAGATCTCCGGGGGAGGCAGTACTTC.

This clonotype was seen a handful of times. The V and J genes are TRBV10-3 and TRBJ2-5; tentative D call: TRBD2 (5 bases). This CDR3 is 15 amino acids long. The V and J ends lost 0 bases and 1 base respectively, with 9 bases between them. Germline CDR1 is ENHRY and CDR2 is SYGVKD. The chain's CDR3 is CAISESRSGQETQYF. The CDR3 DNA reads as TGTGCCATCAGTGAGTCACGGAGCGGCCAAGAGACCCAGTACTTC.

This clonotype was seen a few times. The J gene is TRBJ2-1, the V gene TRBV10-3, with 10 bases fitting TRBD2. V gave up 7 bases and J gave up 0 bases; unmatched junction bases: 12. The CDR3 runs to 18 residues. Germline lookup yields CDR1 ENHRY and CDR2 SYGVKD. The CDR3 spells CAIKGETSGKSSYNEQFF. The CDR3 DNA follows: TGTGCCATCAAGGGGGAAACTAGCGGGAAGAGCTCCTACAATGAGCAGTTCTTC.

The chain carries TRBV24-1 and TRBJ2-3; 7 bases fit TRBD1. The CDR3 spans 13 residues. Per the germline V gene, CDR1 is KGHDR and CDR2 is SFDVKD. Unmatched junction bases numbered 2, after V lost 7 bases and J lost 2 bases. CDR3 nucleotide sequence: TGTGCCACCAGGGACAGGACCACAGATACGCAGTATTTT. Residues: CATRDRTTDTQYF.

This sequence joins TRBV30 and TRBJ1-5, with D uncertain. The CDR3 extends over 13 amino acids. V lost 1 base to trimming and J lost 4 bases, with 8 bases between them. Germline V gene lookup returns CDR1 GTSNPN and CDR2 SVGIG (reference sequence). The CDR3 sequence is CAWSESVNQPQHF. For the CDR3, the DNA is TGTGCCTGGAGTGAAAGTGTAAATCAGCCCCAGCATTTT. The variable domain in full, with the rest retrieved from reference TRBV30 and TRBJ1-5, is SQTIHQWPATLVQPVGSPLSLECTVEGTSNPNLYWYRQAAGRGLQLLFYSVGIGQISSEVPQNLSASRPQDRQFILSSKKLLLSDSGFYLCAWSESVNQPQHFGDGTRLSIL.

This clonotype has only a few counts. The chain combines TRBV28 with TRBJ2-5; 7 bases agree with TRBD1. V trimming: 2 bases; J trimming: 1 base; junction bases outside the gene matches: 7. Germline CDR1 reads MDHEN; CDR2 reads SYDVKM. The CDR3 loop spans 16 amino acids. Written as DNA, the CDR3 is TGTGCCAGCAGTTTACGGTGGGGGACAGTCCAAGAGACCCAGTACTTC. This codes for CASSLRWGTVQETQYF.

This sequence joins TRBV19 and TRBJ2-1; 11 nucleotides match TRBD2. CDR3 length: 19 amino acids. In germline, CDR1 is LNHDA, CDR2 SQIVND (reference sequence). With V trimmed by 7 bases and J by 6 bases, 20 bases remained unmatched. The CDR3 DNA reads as TGTGCCAGTAACGACCGCGGACTAGCGGGCCTGTACTCCCGCAATGAGCAGTTCTTC. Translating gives CASNDRGLAGLYSRNEQFF.

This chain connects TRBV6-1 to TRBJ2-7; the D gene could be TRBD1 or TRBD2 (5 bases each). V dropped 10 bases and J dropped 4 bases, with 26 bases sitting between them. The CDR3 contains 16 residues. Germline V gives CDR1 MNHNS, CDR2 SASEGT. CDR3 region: CATGQGVSVRGYEQYF. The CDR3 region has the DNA TGTGCCACTGGCCAGGGAGTTTCGGTACGAGGGTACGAGCAGTACTTC.

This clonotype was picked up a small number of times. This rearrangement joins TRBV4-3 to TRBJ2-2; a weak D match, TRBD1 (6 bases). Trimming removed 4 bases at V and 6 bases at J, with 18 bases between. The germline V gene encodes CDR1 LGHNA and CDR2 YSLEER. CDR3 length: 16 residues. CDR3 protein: CASSPQGPGLSGELFF. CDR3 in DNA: TGCGCCAGCAGCCCCCAGGGGCCCGGTCTGTCCGGGGAGCTGTTTTTT.

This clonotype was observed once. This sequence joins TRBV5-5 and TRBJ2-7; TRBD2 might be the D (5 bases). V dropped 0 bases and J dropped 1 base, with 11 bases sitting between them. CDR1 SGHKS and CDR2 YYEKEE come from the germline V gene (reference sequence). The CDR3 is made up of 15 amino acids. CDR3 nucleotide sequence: TGTGCCAGCAGCTTGGCCCCAAGGACTTCCTACGAGCAGTACTTC. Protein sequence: CASSLAPRTSYEQYF.

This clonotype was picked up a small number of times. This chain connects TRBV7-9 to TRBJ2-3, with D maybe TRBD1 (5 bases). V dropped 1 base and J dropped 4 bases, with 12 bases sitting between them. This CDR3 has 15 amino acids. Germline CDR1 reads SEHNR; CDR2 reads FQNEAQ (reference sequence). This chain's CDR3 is CASSLEGPGADTQYF. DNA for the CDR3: TGTGCCAGCAGCTTAGAGGGGCCTGGCGCAGATACGCAGTATTTT. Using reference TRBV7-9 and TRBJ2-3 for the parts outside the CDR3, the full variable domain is DTGVSQNPRHKITKRGQNVTFRCDPISEHNRLYWYRQTLGQGPEFLTYFQNEAQLEKSRLLSDRFSAERPKGSFSTLEIQRTEQGDSAMYLCASSLEGPGADTQYFGPGTRLTVL.